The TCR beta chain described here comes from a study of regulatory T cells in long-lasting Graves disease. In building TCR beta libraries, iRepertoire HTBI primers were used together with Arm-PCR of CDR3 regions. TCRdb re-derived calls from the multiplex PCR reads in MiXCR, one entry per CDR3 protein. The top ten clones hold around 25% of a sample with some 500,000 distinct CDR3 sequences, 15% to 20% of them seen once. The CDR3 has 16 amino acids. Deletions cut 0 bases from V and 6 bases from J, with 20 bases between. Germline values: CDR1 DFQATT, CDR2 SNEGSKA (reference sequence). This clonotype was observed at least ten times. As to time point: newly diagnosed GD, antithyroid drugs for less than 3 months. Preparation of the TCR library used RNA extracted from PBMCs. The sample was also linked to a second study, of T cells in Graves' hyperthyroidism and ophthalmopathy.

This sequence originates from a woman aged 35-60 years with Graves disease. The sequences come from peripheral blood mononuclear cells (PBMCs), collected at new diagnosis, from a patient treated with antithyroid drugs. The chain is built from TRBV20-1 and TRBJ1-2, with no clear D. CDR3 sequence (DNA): TGCAGTGCTAGAGATTCTCCGCCGTGGTGGGGAGATGGCTACACCTTC. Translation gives CSARDSPPWWGDGYTF.